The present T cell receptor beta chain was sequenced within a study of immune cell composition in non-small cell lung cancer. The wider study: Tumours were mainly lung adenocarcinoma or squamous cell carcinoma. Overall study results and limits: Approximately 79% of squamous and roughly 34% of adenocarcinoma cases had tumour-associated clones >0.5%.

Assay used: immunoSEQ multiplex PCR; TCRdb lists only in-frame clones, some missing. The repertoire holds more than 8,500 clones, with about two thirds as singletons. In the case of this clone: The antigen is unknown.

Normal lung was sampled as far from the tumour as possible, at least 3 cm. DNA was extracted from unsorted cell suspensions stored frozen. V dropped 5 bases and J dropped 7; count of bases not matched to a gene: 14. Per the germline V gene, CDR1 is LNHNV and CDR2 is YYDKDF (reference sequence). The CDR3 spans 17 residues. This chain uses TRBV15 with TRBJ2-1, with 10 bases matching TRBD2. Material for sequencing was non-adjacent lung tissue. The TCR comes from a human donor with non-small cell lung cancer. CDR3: CATSVPPRASGGNEQFF. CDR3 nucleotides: TGTGCCACCAGCGTCCCCCCAAGGGCTAGCGGGGGAAATGAGCAGTTCTTC.